Listed below are T cell receptor beta chains from one sample, sequenced in a study of T-cell memory formation after mild COVID-19. TCRdb passed the 5' RACE reads through MiXCR, listing each CDR3 protein once. The table shows about 84,000 distinct CDR3 sequences, with about 15% occurring only once. The sequenced sample consisted of PBMCs or a T cell subset sorted from them (not recorded which). All receptors derive from an adult woman who had mild COVID-19 (a few samples of this study predate the infection). Cell type and time point are not known. CDR3s include the opening cysteine and the closing phenylalanine or tryptophan. Each record gives: V gene, clone size, J gene, D gene, CDR3 DNA, CDR3 protein. A D gene is named only where the DNA matches it firmly. Rows may omit the clone size; those that give it use once, few, many or a size class.

TRBV15	few	TRBJ2-7	.	TGTGCCACCAGCCCCCGCCGCAGCTCCTACGAGCAGTACTTC	CATSPRRSSYEQYF
TRBV6-2/TRBV6-3	.	TRBJ2-7	.	TGTGCCAGCAGTTACGGCTCGTCAGCCTACGGGCAGTACTTC	CASSYGSSAYGQYF
TRBV5-6	few	TRBJ2-3	TRBD2	TGTGCCAGCGGCGTACTAGCGGACACAGATACGCAGTATTTT	CASGVLADTDTQYF
TRBV4-3	.	TRBJ2-7	TRBD2	TGCGCCAGCAGCCAAGATTTATCTAGCGGGAGCCAGGTCGAGCAGTACTTC	CASSQDLSSGSQVEQYF
TRBV11-3	.	TRBJ2-2	.	TGTGCCAGCAGCTTAGGTCTGGGAGTCCCCGGGGAGCTGTTTTTT	CASSLGLGVPGELFF
TRBV27	.	TRBJ2-7	.	TGTGCCAGCAGTTTAAACGGGAAAAACTACGAGCAGTACTTC	CASSLNGKNYEQYF
TRBV29-1	.	TRBJ2-7	TRBD2	TGCAGCGCTCTAGCGGGAGGGCCATTATACGAGCAGTACTTC	CSALAGGPLYEQYF
TRBV20-1	few	TRBJ2-3	TRBD2	TGCAGTTCTCAGGGACTAGCGGAGAGTCTAGATACGCAGTATTTT	CSSQGLAESLDTQYF
TRBV6-5	.	TRBJ2-1	.	TGTGCCAGCAGTTACTCTTCGGAGAGCTCCTACAATGAGCAGTTCTTC	CASSYSSESSYNEQFF
TRBV12-3/TRBV12-4	few	TRBJ1-3	TRBD1	TGTGCCAGCAGTTTATTGATAGAGGGGGCTCGTAACACCATATATTTT	CASSLLIEGARNTIYF
TRBV6-5	.	TRBJ2-3	.	TGTGCCAGCAGTTACTCACGGGGTTCTAGCACAGATACGCAGTATTTT	CASSYSRGSSTDTQYF
TRBV30	.	TRBJ2-7	.	TGTGCCTGGGGGACCTACGAGCAGTACTTC	CAWGTYEQYF
TRBV29-1	.	TRBJ2-1	.	TGCAGCGTACCGGGACTGCCATCAGATGGGCAGTTCTTC	CSVPGLPSDGQFF
TRBV6-5	.	TRBJ2-4	TRBD1	TGTGCCAGCAAAAACAGGGGTGGATCCAAAAACATTCAGTACTTC	CASKNRGGSKNIQYF
TRBV12-3/TRBV12-4	few	TRBJ2-5	.	TGTGCCAGCGGATCAGCCCAGGGGCCTTGGGGAGAGACCCAGTACTTC	CASGSAQGPWGETQYF
TRBV12-3/TRBV12-4	.	TRBJ1-1	.	TGTGCCAGCAGTTTCATAGTTGACACTGAAGCTTTCTTT	CASSFIVDTEAFF
TRBV6-2/TRBV6-3	.	TRBJ2-1	TRBD2	TGTGCCAGTGGACTAGCGGCCTACAATGAGCAGTTCTTC	CASGLAAYNEQFF
TRBV14	few	TRBJ1-1	.	TGTGCCAGCTATAGCGGGGACAACACTGAAGCTTTCTTT	CASYSGDNTEAFF
TRBV11-2	.	TRBJ2-3	.	TGTGCCAGCAGCTTAGTCTCTGGCGGCACAGATACGCAGTATTTT	CASSLVSGGTDTQYF
TRBV5-1	.	TRBJ1-2	TRBD1	TGCGCCAGCAGCTTGGACGGACAGGGAGAAGAAGGCTACACCTTC	CASSLDGQGEEGYTF
TRBV6-5	many	TRBJ2-5	.	TGTGCCAGCAGTTACTCAGCAACCGGGACAACAGTCGGAGAGACCCAGTACTTC	CASSYSATGTTVGETQYF
TRBV30	few	TRBJ2-1	TRBD2	TGTGCCTGGAGTGTTGCGGGACTAGCGGGAGATAAGCAGTTCTTC	CAWSVAGLAGDKQFF
TRBV7-3	.	TRBJ2-7	.	TGTGCCAGCAGCCAAGTTGGGGCCACTAGCGAGCAGTACTTC	CASSQVGATSEQYF
TRBV27	few	TRBJ1-1	.	TGTGCCAGCAGCCCCACCTGGGGAGGGACTGAAGCTTTCTTT	CASSPTWGGTEAFF
TRBV24-1	.	TRBJ2-1	.	TGTGCCACCAGTGATCTCGGGTACAATGAGCAGTTCTTC	CATSDLGYNEQFF
TRBV7-9	few	TRBJ2-4	TRBD1	TGTGCCAGCAGCGATGGGACAGAAAACATTCAGTACTTC	CASSDGTENIQYF
TRBV4-3	few	TRBJ2-1	.	TGCGCCAGCAGCCAAGATCTGTCTGAGCAGTTCTTC	CASSQDLSEQFF
TRBV9	.	TRBJ2-7	TRBD1	TGTGCCAGCAGCGTGGTACCGGGACAGCTCTACGAGCAGTACTTC	CASSVVPGQLYEQYF
TRBV12-3/TRBV12-4	.	TRBJ2-1	TRBD2	TGTGCCAGCAGTATGACTAGCGGGAGGAATGAGCAGTTCTTC	CASSMTSGRNEQFF
TRBV5-1	few	TRBJ2-3	TRBD2	TGCGCCAGCAGCTTGGCACTAGCGGGGGGCAACCCGTACACAGATACGCAGTATTTT	CASSLALAGGNPYTDTQYF
TRBV5-5	.	TRBJ1-1	.	TGTGCCAGCAGCTTTTGGTTGGGCACTGAAGCTTTCTTT	CASSFWLGTEAFF
TRBV12-3/TRBV12-4	few	TRBJ1-5	.	TGTGCCAGCATCCAGGGCCAAGACTATAGCAATCAGCCCCAGCATTTT	CASIQGQDYSNQPQHF
TRBV18	.	TRBJ2-5	.	TGTGCCAGCTCACCGATACAAGAGACCCAGTACTTC	CASSPIQETQYF
TRBV5-6	.	TRBJ2-2	.	TGTGCCAGCAGCTTGAAGGGGGCCGGGGAGCTGTTTTTT	CASSLKGAGELFF
TRBV24-1	few	TRBJ2-7	.	TGTGCCACCAGTGATGGGTCCGAGCAGTACTTC	CATSDGSEQYF
TRBV24-1	.	TRBJ2-2	.	TGTGCCACCAGTGACACGAGGGGGAGAGGAGAGAACACCGGGGAGCTGTTTTTT	CATSDTRGRGENTGELFF
TRBV12-3/TRBV12-4	.	TRBJ2-7	TRBD1	TGTGCCAGCAGTTCCGGGACAGGGGTCGGTTACGAGCAGTACTTC	CASSSGTGVGYEQYF
TRBV9	few	TRBJ2-1	TRBD1	TGTGCCAGCAGCCCCGGGACAGTCGGTGAGCAGTTCTTC	CASSPGTVGEQFF
TRBV12-3/TRBV12-4	.	TRBJ2-7	.	TGTGCCAGCAGTACCGCGTGGCACTATCCCAGCGAGCAGTACTTC	CASSTAWHYPSEQYF
TRBV5-5	.	TRBJ1-5	TRBD1	TGTGCCAGCAGCTGGACAGGAGATAGCAATCAGCCCCAGCATTTT	CASSWTGDSNQPQHF
TRBV2	many	TRBJ2-7	TRBD2	TGTGCATCTACTAGCGGGGTGTCCTACGAGCAGTACTTC	CASTSGVSYEQYF
TRBV12-3/TRBV12-4	.	TRBJ2-1	TRBD2	TGTGCCAGCAGCCAACTTGCCGCCCCTCCGGGACTAGCGGGGGGGCCCTACAATGAGCAGTTCTTC	CASSQLAAPPGLAGGPYNEQFF
TRBV7-2	.	TRBJ2-7	TRBD2	TGTGCCAGCAGCTTAGTGGCGGGGGAGGAGCAGTACTTC	CASSLVAGEEQYF
TRBV6-2/TRBV6-3	.	TRBJ2-7	.	TGTGCCAGCAGTTTTGGCTTGATCTACGAGCAGTACTTC	CASSFGLIYEQYF
TRBV7-9	.	TRBJ2-5	.	TGTGCCAGCAGCTTCATAGACGTACAACAAGAGACCCAGTACTTC	CASSFIDVQQETQYF
TRBV27	.	TRBJ2-3	.	TGTGCCAGCAGCCATCCTGGGCTACCCACAGATACGCAGTATTTT	CASSHPGLPTDTQYF
TRBV29-1	.	TRBJ1-2	.	TGCAGCGTTGATACAGAAGAGAACTATGGCTACACCTTC	CSVDTEENYGYTF
TRBV5-1	.	TRBJ2-1	.	TGCGCCAGCGGGGGTGGGACTTCAGAGCAGTTCTTC	CASGGGTSEQFF
TRBV6-5	.	TRBJ2-1	TRBD2	TGTGCCAGCAGGATGACTAGCGGGATCTACAATGAGCAGTTCTTC	CASRMTSGIYNEQFF
TRBV5-1	.	TRBJ2-7	.	TGCGCCAGCAGCTTTAGCGACGGCTACGAGCAGTACTTC	CASSFSDGYEQYF
TRBV29-1	.	TRBJ2-1	.	TGCAGCGTTGAAGATAGGGGGGGGATTTACAATGAGCAGTTCTTC	CSVEDRGGIYNEQFF
TRBV5-1	.	TRBJ2-7	TRBD1	TGCGCCAGCAGCTCGACAGGGGGCGAGCAGTACTTC	CASSSTGGEQYF
TRBV6-1	few	TRBJ1-5	TRBD1	TGTGCCAGCAGTTGGACCCGGGACAGGGGAGGGTTTCAGCCCCAGCATTTT	CASSWTRDRGGFQPQHF
TRBV12-3/TRBV12-4	.	TRBJ2-7	.	TGTGCCAGCAGTTTGTCGCGGTACGAGCAGTACTTC	CASSLSRYEQYF
TRBV10-2	many	TRBJ2-3	TRBD1	TGCGCCAGCAGCCGGGACAGGGGTTTGCCAGATACGCAGTATTTT	CASSRDRGLPDTQYF
TRBV6-1	few	TRBJ1-2	.	TGTGCCAGCAGTGAAGATTACAGTCGGGTGGATGGCTACACCTTC	CASSEDYSRVDGYTF
TRBV12-3/TRBV12-4	.	TRBJ1-1	.	TGTGCCAGCAGGGACGGGATGAACACTGAAGCTTTCTTT	CASRDGMNTEAFF